This T cell receptor beta chain was recorded in a study of identical twins. Unique molecular identifiers were present on cDNA, and template switching added a universal primer site. Each CDR3 protein gets one entry after TCRdb re-called the 5' RACE reads with MiXCR. The repertoire includes fewer than 250,000 distinct CDR3 sequences, more than 6.5% of them detected once, and 1.9% sits in the top ten. There were only healthy Caucasians among the donors. Study-level points and caveats: Beta clonotypes that were abundant in cord blood contained fewer insertions, a pattern absent from memory repertoires. In beta out-of-frame sequences, the excess sharing between twins was weaker.

Comments on this clonotype: Antigen: not known.

Germline-derived CDR1 and CDR2 are SGHDT and YYEEEE. This CDR3 comprises 14 residues. V gave up 2 bases and J gave up 6 bases, with 12 bases separating them. These sequences were also reported in another study, on yellow fever vaccine responses in identical twins.

This clonotype was obtained from a woman in her late teens or twenties in good health. The specimen sequenced was memory (CD45RO+) T cells sorted from blood. V is TRBV5-6 and J is TRBJ2-4, with a tentative D call TRBD1 (6 bases). The CDR3 here is CASSLYRVGNIQYF. DNA for the CDR3: TGTGCCAGCAGCTTATACAGGGTTGGAAACATTCAGTACTTC. Using reference TRBV5-6 and TRBJ2-4 for the parts outside the CDR3, the full variable domain is DAGVTQSPTHLIKTRGQQVTLRCSPKSGHDTVSWYQQALGQGPQFIFQYYEEEERQRGNFPDRFSGHQFPNYSSELNVNALLLGDSALYLCASSLYRVGNIQYFGAGTRLSVL.